These T cell receptor beta chains were read from a single sample in a study of shared clonotypes between healthy human individuals. The assay was immunoSEQ multiplex PCR, and TCRdb's table has in-frame clones only and misses some. The sample shows 2 million to 2.5 million clones, just under 95% of them seen only once. Material for sequencing was naive CD4+ T cells from PBMCs. The receptors shown here come from a man younger than 30 in good health. Some clones in this sample may be carry-over from other donors' samples. Both conserved end residues are part of each CDR3. Each record gives: J gene, V gene, CDR3 protein.

TRBJ1-2	TRBV29-1	CSVAGAAGGYTF
TRBJ2-1	TRBV29-1	CSVDRGGTYNEQFF
TRBJ2-3	TRBV6-5	CASSYLSGRRTDTQYF
TRBJ1-3	TRBV6-5	CASKPGATGNTIYF
TRBJ2-3	TRBV9	CASSLGLAGGAPSTDTQYF
TRBJ2-2	TRBV30	CAWTGSMTGELFF
TRBJ1-1	TRBV7-9	CASSWNQGNTEAFF
TRBJ1-1	TRBV28	CASSARQGGNTEAFF
TRBJ1-2	TRBV28	CASSSSAGLSYYGYTF
TRBJ2-2	TRBV18	CASSTRTENTGELFF
TRBJ2-7	TRBV30	CAWGTLKLGLYEQYF
TRBJ2-5	TRBV28	CASSDQWGRQETQYF
TRBJ1-4	TRBV4-1	CASSQAYPGQGRATNEKLFF
TRBJ2-1	TRBV9	CASSVLAGGINEQFF
TRBJ1-5	TRBV28	CASSLSKGIGVNQPQHF
TRBJ1-2	TRBV18	CASGGSPNYGYTF
TRBJ1-1	TRBV11-2	CASRRGGMNTEAFF
TRBJ2-1	TRBV5-1	CASSFGQSYNEQFF
TRBJ2-3	TRBV2	CASRRRAGPGKDTQYF
TRBJ2-7	TRBV19	CASSIRASFSSYEQYF
TRBJ2-7	TRBV5-1	CASSLAPTSGDYEQYF
TRBJ2-2	TRBV2	CASEVSGRTNTGELFF
TRBJ1-1	TRBV7-2	CASRDTGPGGEAFF
TRBJ2-7	TRBV7-9	CASSPTGSPLGEQYF
TRBJ1-1	TRBV6-1	CASSDHLSERTEAFF
TRBJ2-4	TRBV7-9	CASSLTGTSEDLAKNIQYF
TRBJ2-7	TRBV10-3	CAISAGQGTYEQYF
TRBJ1-1	TRBV28	CASSLGTVNTEAFF
TRBJ2-2	TRBV6-1	CASFLGYENIRELFF
TRBJ2-5	TRBV5-1	CASSLQGGPQETQYF
TRBJ2-1	TRBV11-2	CASSLETVYNEQFF
TRBJ2-3	TRBV30	CAWGVWADYTDTQYF
TRBJ2-1	TRBV18	CASSPNLVGRRGNEQFF
TRBJ2-2	TRBV6-6	CASRQNTGELFF
TRBJ2-3	TRBV27	CASSSTVSFLQSTDTQYF
TRBJ2-7	TRBV2	CASSPSGSADEQYF
TRBJ1-1	TRBV5-1	CASRLRSGTGTRNTEAFF
TRBJ2-2	TRBV5-1	CASSLTRTENTGELFF
TRBJ1-1	TRBV2	CASSDLGQGAGTEAFF
TRBJ2-7	TRBV7-8	CASSGVRENSYEQYF
TRBJ2-1	TRBV4-1	CASSQPGGSLTEQFF
TRBJ2-3	TRBV10-1	CASWEGRGLTDTQYF
TRBJ2-2	TRBV10-1	CASSERVNTGELFF
TRBJ1-1	TRBV15	CATSRATFIGVYSQNTEAFF
TRBJ2-7	TRBV5-1	CASSNRGSYEQYF